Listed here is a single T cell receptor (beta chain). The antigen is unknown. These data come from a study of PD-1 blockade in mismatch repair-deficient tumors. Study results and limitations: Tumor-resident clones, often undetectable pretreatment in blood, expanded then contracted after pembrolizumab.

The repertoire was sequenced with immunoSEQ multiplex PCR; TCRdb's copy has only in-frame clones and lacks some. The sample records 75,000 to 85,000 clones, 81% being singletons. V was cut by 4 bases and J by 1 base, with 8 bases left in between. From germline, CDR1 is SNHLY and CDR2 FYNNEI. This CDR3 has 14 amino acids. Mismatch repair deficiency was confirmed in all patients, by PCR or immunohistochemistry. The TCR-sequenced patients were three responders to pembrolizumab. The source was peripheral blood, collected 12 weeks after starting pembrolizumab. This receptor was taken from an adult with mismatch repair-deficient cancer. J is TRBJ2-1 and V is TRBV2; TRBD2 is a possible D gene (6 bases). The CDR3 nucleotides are TGTGCCAGCAGTGGGCTAGCGTCCTACAATGAGCAGTTCTTC. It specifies CASSGLASYNEQFF.